The present T cell receptor (beta chain) was sequenced within a study of identical twins. Study-wide points: Twin sharing of out-of-frame TCR alpha was underestimated by models in monozygotic pairs.

Trimming removed 3 bases from V and 5 bases from J; junction bases left unmatched: 3. The CDR3 length is 13 residues. In germline, CDR1 is MGHDK, CDR2 SYGVNS. This clonotype occurred a few times. The target antigen is unknown. One entry per CDR3 protein, called by TCRdb with MiXCR from the 5' RACE reads. The sample yields about 720,000 distinct CDR3 sequences, 8.5% to 9% seen once. The same data also contributed to another study, on yellow fever vaccine responses in identical twins.

The rearrangement uses TRBV25-1 and TRBJ1-1, with 7 bases aligning to TRBD1. The specimen was PBMCs. The clonotype originates from a woman under 30 in good health. As DNA, the CDR3 is TGTGCCAGCAGTGACAGGGGGTTGACTGAAGCTTTCTTT. Protein product: CASSDRGLTEAFF.